The T cell receptor (beta chain) under discussion was sequenced for a study of cytomegalovirus exposure and HLA in healthy donors. Study observations and caveats: In a later analysis, at a false discovery rate of 0.05, 17,000 or so TCR beta sequences matched HLA alleles. The investigators catalogued some 160 TCR beta chains as cytomegalovirus-associated. TCR beta V- and J-gene trimming, according to a later analysis, was linked to a missense DCLRE1C variant.

CDR1 and CDR2 from the germline V gene are LGHNA and YSLEER. The CDR3 spans 16 residues. Trimming shortened V by 0 bases and J by 0 bases, and 12 bases separated the two germline ends. The PCR used 60 Vbeta and 13 Jbeta primers. As handled by the study authors: In a later analysis, tens of millions of unique TCR beta chains included roughly 11 million shared by two or more donors. TCRdb's table, derived via immunoSEQ multiplex PCR, lists solely in-frame clones and lacks some. That table is the source of V, J and clone size, and D and trimming were worked out from the DNA. Here the sample spans 150,000 to 200,000 clones, about three quarters being singletons. This clone has a count of ten or more. What it binds is not known.

This chain connects TRBV4-3 to TRBJ2-7; no reliable D call. Specimen: PBMCs. This sequence was found in a female donor in good health and CMV-seronegative. The CDR3 coding sequence is TGCGCCAGCAGCCAAGATACGGGTACCCTCTCCTACGAGCAGTACTTC. Translated: CASSQDTGTLSYEQYF.